The present T cell receptor (beta chain) was sequenced within a study of blood T cell repertoires in COVID-19 (dated by TCRdb to 2018 to 2021). For the study in its entirety: The collaborator samples originated in the United States, Italy and Spain and spanned the acute and convalescent phases of COVID-19. The prospective study material was composed of cDNA or gDNA derived from T cells, B-cell-depleted T cells, or PBMCs. Deeply sampled blood TCRbeta repertoires from subjects exposed to, actively infected with, or recovered from COVID-19 were included in the dataset. A freely available public database, intended as a resource for researchers studying the immune response to SARS-CoV-2, is where the repertoires were released. Samples came from the ongoing ImmuneRACE study (first 160 participants) plus 1,254 subjects from 6 global collaborators. Nearly every sample came with metadata listing a de-identified subject ID, COVID-19 status, age in years and sex. Where available, HLA class I and class II types were taken from metadata supplied by the sample provider and were not determined by assay-based typing. Study-wide findings and limitations: Clinical and demographic metadata were provided uncurated, with the amount varying by source and participant.

This clone showed up just a few times. The antigen it recognizes is unknown. No base quality values were provided; no much bigger clone lies one nucleotide off. The immunoSEQ Assay, a bias-controlled multiplex PCR, was used to amplify TCRbeta CDR3 regions from genomic DNA. In the paper's pipeline: Nucleated cell counts per sample were estimated from amplification of reference gene primers within the assay. To quantify the absolute abundance of each unique TCRbeta CDR3 rearrangement, sequence reads were collapsed and filtered. For each sample, productive Simpson clonality was calculated as the square root of Simpson's diversity index across productive rearrangements. TCRdb retrieved this table from immuneACCESS and kept in-frame rearrangements only. Not all clones are present; in checked studies, unresolved V genes account for under half, and no reason is known for the remainder. V, J and clone size derive from that table, while D and trimming were established from the DNA sequence. The sample yields fewer than 350,000 clones; 85% were counted once. Over 1.5% of the sample comes from the top ten.

Participants in the prospective study were enrolled through a virtual design, were aged roughly 18 to 100 years, and lived in approximately 24 United States geographic areas. Cohort assignment in the prospective study relied on participant-reported clinical history from a screening survey and a study questionnaire. A participant counted as exposed if, within 2 weeks of entering the study, that participant had been in contact with someone who had a PCR-confirmed or clinician-diagnosed COVID-19 case. In the prospective study, mobile phlebotomists collected whole blood, serum and a nasopharyngeal or oropharyngeal swab from each participant. Additional blood draws and questionnaires over an approximately two-month period could optionally be provided by prospective study participants. Prospective study blood samples were shipped either frozen or at room temperature before DNA extraction. The CDR3 measures 11 amino acids from cysteine to phenylalanine. Just the 33-base CDR3 DNA is kept, in frame starting at base 1. Looking up the germline V gene yields CDR1 MNHEY and CDR2 SVGEGT. V loses 2 bases of germline sequence and J loses 6 bases, and the interval between the two ends is 5 bases.

The sample taken for sequencing was PBMCs or T cells enriched from blood (not recorded which). The sequence joins TRBV6-2 or TRBV6-3 to TRBJ2-7, with the D gene uncertain. This receptor was identified in a woman aged 25 to 45 who had been exposed to COVID-19. This receptor carries the CDR3 CASSYQVEQYF. Read as DNA, the sequence is TGTGCCAGCAGTTACCAGGTCGAGCAGTACTTC.